Presented here are 8 T cell receptor beta chains from one specimen sequenced in a study of blood T cell repertoires in COVID-19. Data came from immunoSEQ multiplex PCR; TCRdb stores just in-frame clones and leaves some out. This sample has more than 110,000 clones, with 70% to 90% found just once. Sequencing used peripheral blood. The receptor set was obtained from a woman aged 80 or over with acute or convalescent COVID-19.

The rearrangement links TRBV5-5 to TRBJ1-3; D may be TRBD1 (5 bases). Trimming stripped 4 bases from V and 0 bases from J, with 14 bases between. From germline, CDR1 is SGHKS and CDR2 YYEKEE (reference sequence). This CDR3 region has 16 residues. DNA of the CDR3: TGTGCCAGCAGCCCCGAAGGGGCGCCCTCTGGAAACACCATATATTTT. Its translation is CASSPEGAPSGNTIYF.

The J gene is TRBJ1-2, the V gene TRBV7-3; no firm D call. V dropped 1 base and J dropped 6 bases, with 9 bases sitting between them. CDR3 length: 13 amino acids. Germline V lookup: CDR1 SGHTA, CDR2 FQGTGA. The CDR3: CASSLNTGDGYTF. The CDR3 bases are TGTGCCAGCAGCTTAAATACCGGGGATGGCTACACCTTC.

V is TRBV29-1 and J is TRBJ1-2; 9 bases map to TRBD1. Trimming at V came to 4 bases and at J to 5 bases, leaving 5 bases not matched to a gene. This CDR3 region has 13 residues. Germline V gene lookup returns CDR1 SQVTM and CDR2 ANQGSEA. CDR3 sequence: CSVVGQGKYGYTF. In DNA form, the CDR3 reads TGCAGCGTTGTGGGACAGGGAAAATATGGCTACACCTTC.

The chain links TRBV5-4 to TRBJ2-3, with 8 bases fitting TRBD2. J lost 0 bases, V lost 1 base, and 7 bases had no gene match. Germline CDR1 and CDR2: SGHNT and YYREEE (reference sequence). The CDR3 has 17 amino acids. CDR3 DNA sequence: TGTGCCAGCAGCTTGTGGTACGGGGGGGCTAGCACAGATACGCAGTATTTT. Its protein product is CASSLWYGGASTDTQYF. Combining the CDR3 with reference TRBV5-4 and TRBJ2-3 gives the whole variable domain ETGVTQSPTHLIKTRGQQVTLRCSSQSGHNTVSWYQQALGQGPQFIFQYYREEENGRGNFPPRFSGLQFPNYSSELNVNALELDDSALYLCASSLWYGGASTDTQYFGPGTRLTVL.

V is TRBV7-9 and J is TRBJ1-1, with no clear D. The CDR3 runs 13 residues. Germline V gene data show CDR1 as SEHNR and CDR2 as FQNEAQ (reference sequence). The V and J ends lost 2 bases and 2 bases respectively, with 6 bases between them. CDR3 in amino acids: CASSLQANTEAFF. Written as DNA, the CDR3 is TGTGCCAGCAGCTTACAGGCCAACACTGAAGCTTTCTTT. Filled out from reference TRBV7-9 and TRBJ1-1, the complete variable domain reads DTGVSQNPRHKITKRGQNVTFRCDPISEHNRLYWYRQTLGQGPEFLTYFQNEAQLEKSRLLSDRFSAERPKGSFSTLEIQRTEQGDSAMYLCASSLQANTEAFFGQGTRLTVV.

This chain joins TRBV4-3 and TRBJ2-3; D may be TRBD2 (6 bases). The ends were cut back, 4 bases at V and 7 bases at J, with 12 bases in the middle. The length of the CDR3 is 13 residues. CDR1 LGHNA and CDR2 YSLEER come from the germline V gene. CDR3 sequence: CASSPEAGNTQYF. CDR3 nucleotides: TGCGCCAGCAGCCCTGAGGCGGGGAATACGCAGTATTTT.

This rearrangement joins TRBV5-6 to TRBJ2-1; TRBD2 agrees at 9 bases. Germline CDR1 is SGHDT and CDR2 is YYEEEE. CDR3 size: 15 residues. V lost 2 bases and J lost 15; bases outside the gene matches: 15. This chain's CDR3 is CASSFDILAGRMPFF. The CDR3 nucleotides read TGTGCCAGCAGCTTTGATATCCTAGCGGGGAGGATGCCGTTCTTC.

The rearrangement links TRBV7-9 to TRBJ1-2, with D maybe TRBD1 (6 bases). Germline V gene sequence: CDR1 SEHNR, CDR2 FQNEAQ (reference sequence). Trimming shortened V by 0 bases and J by 7 bases, and 12 bases separated the two germline ends. The CDR3 is made up of 14 amino acids. Written as DNA, the CDR3 is TGTGCCAGCAGCTTAGCGGGGGGGCTAGGTGGCTACACCTTC. Protein product: CASSLAGGLGGYTF.